This entry describes one T cell receptor beta chain. Its cognate antigen is unknown. Healthy individuals who donated bone marrow served as the donors. This sample is part of a study of cytomegalovirus exposure and HLA in healthy donors. Overall study findings and caveats: The authors confirmed in vitro that a few CMV-associated chains were specific for CMV antigens. Cytomegalovirus status was reportedly diagnosed by the classifier with high sensitivity and specificity.

Germline CDR1 and CDR2: SGHRS and YFSETQ. CDR3 length: 17 amino acids. J gave up 0 bases and V 4 bases, and 6 bases lay outside the gene matches. This PCR relied on a set of 60 Vbeta primers and 13 Jbeta primers. The assay was immunoSEQ multiplex PCR, and TCRdb's table has in-frame clones only and misses some. The table lists about 120,000 clones, roughly 80% of them singletons. The TCR sequence derives from a man in his fifties in good health and CMV-seropositive. V gene TRBV5-1 combines with J gene TRBJ2-3; 12 positions match TRBD1. The material sequenced was PBMCs. CDR3 in DNA: TGCGCCAGCAGCGCAGGGACAGGGGGCAGGAGCACAGATACGCAGTATTTT. This codes for CASSAGTGGRSTDTQYF.